This TCR beta chain was sequenced for a study of blood T cell repertoires in COVID-19. Trimming cost V 0 bases and J 6 bases, with 18 bases left between them. Germline values: CDR1 LGHDT, CDR2 YNNKEL (reference sequence). The CDR3 covers 17 residues. Produced via immunoSEQ multiplex PCR; TCRdb's table is partial and in-frame only. The profile covers hundreds of thousands of clones, with around 91% appearing a single time and more than 0.95% taken by the ten largest. The source is a man aged 30 to 39 who had recovered from COVID-19. Sequenced input: PBMCs or T cells enriched from blood (not recorded which). The chain is built from TRBV3-1 (or the pseudogene TRBV3-2) and TRBJ2-1; D might be TRBD2 (7 bases). The CDR3 loop reads CASSQDGGPSGRNEQFF. CDR3 bases: TGTGCCAGCAGCCAAGATGGGGGGCCTAGCGGTCGCAATGAGCAGTTCTTC.